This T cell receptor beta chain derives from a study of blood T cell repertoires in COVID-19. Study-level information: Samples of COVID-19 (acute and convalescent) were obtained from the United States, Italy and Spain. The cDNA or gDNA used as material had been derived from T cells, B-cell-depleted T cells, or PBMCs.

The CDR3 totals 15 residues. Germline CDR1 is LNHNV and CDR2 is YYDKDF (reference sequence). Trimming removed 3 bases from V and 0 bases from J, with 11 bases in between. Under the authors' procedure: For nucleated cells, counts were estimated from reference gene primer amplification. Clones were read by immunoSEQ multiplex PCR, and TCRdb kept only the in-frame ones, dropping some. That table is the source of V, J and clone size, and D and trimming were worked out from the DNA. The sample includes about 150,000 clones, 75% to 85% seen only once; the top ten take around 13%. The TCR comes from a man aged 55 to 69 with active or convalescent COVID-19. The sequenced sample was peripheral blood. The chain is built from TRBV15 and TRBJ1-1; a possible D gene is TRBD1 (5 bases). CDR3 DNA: TGTGCCACCAGCAGGGCGACAGTTATGAACACTGAAGCTTTCTTT. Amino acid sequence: CATSRATVMNTEAFF.